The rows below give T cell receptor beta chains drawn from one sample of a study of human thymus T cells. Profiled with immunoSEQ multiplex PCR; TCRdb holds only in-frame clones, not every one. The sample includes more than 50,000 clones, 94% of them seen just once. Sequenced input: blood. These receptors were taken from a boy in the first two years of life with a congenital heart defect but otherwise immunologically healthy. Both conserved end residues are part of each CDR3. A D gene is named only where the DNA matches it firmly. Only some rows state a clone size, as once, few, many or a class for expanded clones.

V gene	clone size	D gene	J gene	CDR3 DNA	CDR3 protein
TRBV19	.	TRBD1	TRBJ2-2	TGTGCCAGTAGGGGACAGGGGAAGAGCACCGGGGAGCTGTTTTTT	CASRGQGKSTGELFF
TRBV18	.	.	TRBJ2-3	TGTGCCAGCTCACCAATCGGCGGATGGACTTCGACAGATACGCAGTATTTT	CASSPIGGWTSTDTQYF
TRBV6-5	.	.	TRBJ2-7	TGTGCCAGCAGCCCGGGGTCCTACGAGCAGTACTTC	CASSPGSYEQYF
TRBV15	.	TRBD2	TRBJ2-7	TGTGCCACCAGCAGAGAGGGCGGGAGGTACGAGCAGTACTTC	CATSREGGRYEQYF
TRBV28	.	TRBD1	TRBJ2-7	TGTGCCAGCAGCCGGGACAGCCTCTACGAGCAGTACTTC	CASSRDSLYEQYF
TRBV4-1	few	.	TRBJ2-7	TGCGCCAGCAGCCCCCGGACTGCTACCTACGAGCAGTACTTC	CASSPRTATYEQYF
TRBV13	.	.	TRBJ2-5	TGTGCCAGCAGCTTAGAAGATCGAGAGACCCAGTACTTC	CASSLEDRETQYF
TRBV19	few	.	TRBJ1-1	TGTGCCAGTAGTCTCCATATGAACACTGAAGCTTTCTTT	CASSLHMNTEAFF
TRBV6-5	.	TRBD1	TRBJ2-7	TGTGCCAGCAGTTACTCTTTAGGAAGGGGGCACTACGAGCAGTACTTC	CASSYSLGRGHYEQYF
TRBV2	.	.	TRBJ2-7	TGTGCCAGCAAGGGAGCATATCACTACGAGCAGTACTTC	CASKGAYHYEQYF
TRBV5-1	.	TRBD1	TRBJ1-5	TGCGCCAGCAGCTTGGGACAGGGGGAGCCCCAGCATTTT	CASSLGQGEPQHF